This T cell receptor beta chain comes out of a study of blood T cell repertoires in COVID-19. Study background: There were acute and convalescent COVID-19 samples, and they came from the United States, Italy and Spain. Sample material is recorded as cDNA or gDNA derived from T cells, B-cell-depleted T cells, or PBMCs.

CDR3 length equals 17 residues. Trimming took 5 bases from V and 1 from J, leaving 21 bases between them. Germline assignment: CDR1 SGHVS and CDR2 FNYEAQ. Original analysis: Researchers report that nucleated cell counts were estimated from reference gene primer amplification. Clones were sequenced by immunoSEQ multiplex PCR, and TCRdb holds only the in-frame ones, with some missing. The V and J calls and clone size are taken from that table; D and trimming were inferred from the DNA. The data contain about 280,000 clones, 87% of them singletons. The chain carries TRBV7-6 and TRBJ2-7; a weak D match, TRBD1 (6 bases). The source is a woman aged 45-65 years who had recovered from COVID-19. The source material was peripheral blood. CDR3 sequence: CASSPSPIRDTSYEQYF. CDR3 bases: TGTGCCAGCAGCCCCTCTCCGATCCGGGACACATCCTACGAGCAGTACTTC.